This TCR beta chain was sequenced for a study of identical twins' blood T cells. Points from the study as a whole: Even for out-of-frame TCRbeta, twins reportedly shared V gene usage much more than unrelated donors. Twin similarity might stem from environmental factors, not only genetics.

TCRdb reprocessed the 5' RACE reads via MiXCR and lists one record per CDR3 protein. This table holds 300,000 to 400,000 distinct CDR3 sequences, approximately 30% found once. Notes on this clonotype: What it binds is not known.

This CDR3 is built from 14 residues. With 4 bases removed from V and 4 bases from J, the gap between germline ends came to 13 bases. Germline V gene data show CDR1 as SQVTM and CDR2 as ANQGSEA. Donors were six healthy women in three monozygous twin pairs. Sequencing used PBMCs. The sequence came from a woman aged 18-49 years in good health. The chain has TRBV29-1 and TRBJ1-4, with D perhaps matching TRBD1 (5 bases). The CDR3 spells CSVGEGAGNEKLFF. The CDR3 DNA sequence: TGCAGCGTTGGAGAAGGGGCCGGTAATGAAAAACTGTTTTTT.